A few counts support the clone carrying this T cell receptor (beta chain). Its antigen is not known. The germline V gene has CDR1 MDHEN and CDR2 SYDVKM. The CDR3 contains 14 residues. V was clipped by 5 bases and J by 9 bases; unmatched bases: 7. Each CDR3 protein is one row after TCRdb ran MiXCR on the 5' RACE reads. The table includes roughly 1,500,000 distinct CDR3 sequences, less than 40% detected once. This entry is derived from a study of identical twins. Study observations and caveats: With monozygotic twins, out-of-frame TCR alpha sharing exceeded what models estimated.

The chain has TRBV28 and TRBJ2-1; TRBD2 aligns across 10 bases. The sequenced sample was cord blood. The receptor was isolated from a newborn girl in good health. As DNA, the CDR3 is TGTGCCAGCAGTACACTAGCGGGAAATGGTGAGCAGTTCTTC. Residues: CASSTLAGNGEQFF.